What follows are 9 T cell receptor beta chains derived from one specimen sequenced in a study of shared T cell receptors in the human thymus. Profiling relied on immunoSEQ multiplex PCR, and the TCRdb table lists in-frame clones only, not all of them. The data show 630,000 or so clones, over 75% seen once. Another study also made use of these data, one on human thymus T cells.

Sequenced input: thymocytes. The receptor set was obtained from a boy in the first two years of life with a congenital heart defect.

The V and J genes are TRBV4-1 and TRBJ2-7, with 9 bases matching TRBD1. With V trimmed by 2 bases and J by 4 bases, 9 bases remained unmatched. The length of the CDR3 is 16 residues. The V gene's germline CDR1 is MGHRA and CDR2 YSYEKL. In nucleotides, the CDR3 is TGCGCCAGCAGCCAAATAGACCGGGACAGGGATTACGAGCAGTACTTC. Translating it yields CASSQIDRDRDYEQYF.

The rearrangement uses TRBV21-1 and TRBJ2-7; TRBD2 is the table's D call, not checked against the DNA. TRBV21-1 is shown as a pseudogene. The CDR3 is 15 amino acids. CDR3 in DNA: TGTGCCAGCAGCAAAGCTGGGGGGTTCTCCTACGAGCAGTACTTC. It translates to CASSKAGGFSYEQYF.

V usage is TRBV27 and J usage is TRBJ2-3; D may be TRBD1 (5 bases). The CDR3 is 15 amino acids. CDR1 is MNHEY, CDR2 SMNVEV, per germline (reference sequence). Trimming left V 3 bases short and J 1 base short, with 11 bases between. CDR3 residues: CASSFGRVGTDTQYF. The CDR3 DNA sequence: TGTGCCAGCAGTTTTGGCAGGGTCGGCACAGATACGCAGTATTTT.

A single count supports this clone. This rearrangement joins TRBV27 to TRBJ1-1, with 11 bases lining up with TRBD1. CDR1 and CDR2 from the germline V gene are MNHEY and SMNVEV (reference sequence). The CDR3 has 16 amino acids. With 6 bases clipped from V and 0 bases from J, the junction kept 6 bases outside the gene matches. The CDR3 coding sequence is TGTGCCAGCAGACCCCGGGACAGGGGGATGAACACTGAAGCTTTCTTT. Its protein product is CASRPRDRGMNTEAFF.

This rearrangement joins TRBV7-2 to TRBJ2-7; TRBD2 might be the D (7 bases). Trimming removed 1 base from V and 7 bases from J, with 17 bases in between. The germline V gene encodes CDR1 SGHTA and CDR2 FQGNSA. The CDR3 runs to 15 residues. The CDR3 protein is CASSLVGGLLGEQYF. DNA of the CDR3: TGTGCCAGCAGCTTAGTCGGGGGGCTTTTAGGGGAGCAGTACTTC.

This clone was picked up a small number of times. The genes are TRBV4-3 and TRBJ2-1, with 12 bases that match TRBD1. Per the germline V gene, CDR1 is LGHNA and CDR2 is YSLEER. With 0 bases clipped from V and 10 bases from J, the junction kept 4 bases outside the gene matches. The CDR3 covers 15 residues. CDR3 DNA sequence: TGCGCCAGCAGCCAAGAGGGACAGGGGGCGCGAGAGCAGTTCTTC. Encoded protein: CASSQEGQGAREQFF.

The chain carries TRBV5-1 and TRBJ1-3; D is unclear. Trimming removed 0 bases from V and 0 bases from J, with 10 bases in between. Germline V CDR1 and CDR2: SGHRS, YFSETQ. This CDR3 is built from 16 residues. The CDR3 DNA reads TGCGCCAGCAGCTTGGGGGTGGAGAGCTCTGGAAACACCATATATTTT. Residues: CASSLGVESSGNTIYF.

V and J are TRBV14 and TRBJ2-1; D is unresolved. CDR3 length equals 13 residues. Germline V gene sequence: CDR1 SGHDN, CDR2 FVKESK. V lost 1 base to trimming and J lost 5 bases, with 6 bases between them. The CDR3 region has the DNA TGTGCCAGCAGCCAAGCAGTACACAATGAGCAGTTCTTC. Translating gives CASSQAVHNEQFF.

The chain combines TRBV5-1 with TRBJ1-1; 8 positions match TRBD1. This CDR3 spans 16 amino acids. Germline assignment: CDR1 SGHRS and CDR2 YFSETQ. The junction had 12 bases not matched to a gene; V was cut back by 4 bases and J by 4 bases. This CDR3 reads CASSRLRGRRGTEAFF. The CDR3 DNA reads TGCGCCAGCAGCCGGCTCAGGGGGCGCAGGGGCACTGAAGCTTTCTTT.